The rows below give T cell receptor beta chains drawn from one sample of a study of T cell responses to AZD1222 COVID-19 vaccine. Clones were sequenced by immunoSEQ multiplex PCR, and TCRdb holds only the in-frame ones, with some missing. Among about 97,000 clones listed, 88% were seen once. The sample here was peripheral blood, taken on day 0 of AZD1222 vaccination. The source of these receptors is an adult in good health. Each CDR3 is given with its conserved first and last residue. Each record gives: clone size, D gene, J gene, V gene, CDR3 protein, CDR3 DNA. D genes are given only for firm matches. Not every row has a clone size; where given, it reads once, few, many or a size class.

>.|.|TRBJ1-2|TRBV3-1/TRBV3-2
CASSHLRDTANYGYTF
TGTGCCAGCAGCCATCTCCGGGACACAGCTAACTATGGCTACACCTTC
>.|TRBD2|TRBJ2-3|TRBV5-1
CASSLTVSGGGTDTQYF
TGCGCCAGCAGCTTGACTGTTAGCGGGGGGGGCACAGATACGCAGTATTTT
>few|.|TRBJ1-2|TRBV28
CASSLSRSYTF
TGTGCCAGCAGTCTGAGTCGCAGCTACACCTTC
>once|.|TRBJ2-7|TRBV6-2/TRBV6-3
CASSRRFWEQYF
TGTGCCAGCAGCCGACGGTTTTGGGAGCAGTACTTC
>.|.|TRBJ2-7|TRBV29-1
CSVGTYTRGVTYEQYF
TGCAGCGTCGGAACCTATACAAGGGGGGTCACCTACGAGCAGTACTTC
>.|.|TRBJ2-7|TRBV15
CATSRDVTYEQYF
TGTGCCACCAGCAGAGACGTGACCTACGAGCAGTACTTC
>.|.|TRBJ2-7|TRBV19
CASAAGRNSYEQYF
TGTGCCAGTGCCGCAGGACGGAACTCCTACGAGCAGTACTTC
>.|TRBD1|TRBJ2-1|TRBV28
CASSPKKTGTGAYNEQFF
TGTGCCAGCAGTCCGAAAAAGACCGGGACAGGGGCCTACAATGAGCAGTTCTTC
>.|TRBD1|TRBJ2-7|TRBV7-9
CASSRTGEQYF
TGTGCCAGCAGCCGGACAGGGGAGCAGTACTTC
>.|TRBD1|TRBJ1-5|TRBV12-5
CASGLVGQEIRQPQHF
TGTGCTAGTGGTTTGGTAGGACAGGAGATTCGTCAGCCCCAGCATTTT
>.|.|TRBJ1-3|TRBV9
CASTFRETPLPGNTIYF
TGTGCCAGCACCTTCCGAGAGACTCCCCTCCCTGGAAACACCATATATTTT
>.|TRBD1|TRBJ1-4|TRBV7-2
CASSTRTGGDEKLFF
TGTGCCAGCAGCACCCGGACAGGGGGCGATGAAAAACTGTTTTTT
>.|.|TRBJ1-2|TRBV19
CASTLMGFGYGYTF
TGTGCCAGTACCCTTATGGGCTTTGGCTATGGCTACACCTTC
>.|.|TRBJ1-1|TRBV7-6
CASSLNGENTEAFF
TGTGCCAGCAGCTTAAATGGGGAGAACACTGAAGCTTTCTTT
>.|.|TRBJ1-6|TRBV7-9
CASSFGGQGSPLHF
TGTGCCAGCAGCTTTGGGGGGCAAGGTTCACCCCTCCACTTT
>.|.|TRBJ2-5|TRBV28
CASSIPGQETQYF
TGTGCCAGCAGTATCCCAGGTCAAGAGACCCAGTACTTC
>.|.|TRBJ1-2|TRBV4-3
CASSQVAPGINYGYTF
TGCGCCAGCAGCCAAGTTGCTCCAGGCATAAACTATGGCTACACCTTC
>few|.|TRBJ1-1|TRBV6-5
CASSYRVDGTEAFF
TGTGCCAGCAGTTACAGGGTGGACGGCACTGAAGCTTTCTTT
>few|.|TRBJ2-1|TRBV7-2
CASSSNPGVRNNEQFF
TGTGCCAGCAGCTCGAACCCTGGGGTTCGAAACAATGAGCAGTTCTTC
>.|TRBD1|TRBJ2-7|TRBV7-2
CASSIQGSGVSGEQYF
TGTGCCAGCAGCATACAGGGGAGTGGTGTCTCCGGCGAGCAGTACTTC
>.|.|TRBJ1-5|TRBV11-2
CASSLGTVYSNQPQHF
TGTGCCAGCAGCTTAGGGACAGTATATAGCAATCAGCCCCAGCATTTT
>.|.|TRBJ1-1|TRBV5-5
CASSFQGSGTEAFF
TGTGCCAGCAGCTTTCAAGGGTCTGGCACTGAAGCTTTCTTT
>.|.|TRBJ2-7|TRBV6-1
CASSEGGPTFEQYF
TGTGCCAGCAGTGAAGGGGGACCTACTTTCGAGCAGTACTTC
>.|.|TRBJ2-3|TRBV6-5
CASRGPTDTQYF
TGTGCCAGCAGGGGACCCACAGATACGCAGTATTTT
>.|TRBD1|TRBJ1-5|TRBV7-2
CASSQRTGEYQPQHF
TGTGCCAGCAGCCAGCGGACAGGGGAATACCAGCCCCAGCATTTT
>.|.|TRBJ2-1|TRBV7-7
CASSQNGVGYNEQFF
TGTGCTAGCAGCCAAAATGGGGTAGGATACAATGAGCAGTTCTTC
>.|.|TRBJ1-2|TRBV6-2/TRBV6-3
CASSPVGQNYGYTF
TGTGCCAGCAGCCCGGTAGGGCAAAACTATGGCTACACCTTC
>.|.|TRBJ1-6|TRBV5-4
CASSSQGTLHF
TGTGCCAGCAGCAGCCAGGGGACCCTCCACTTT
>.|.|TRBJ2-3|TRBV15
CATSLGSRDTQYF
TGTGCCACCAGCCTCGGCAGTCGAGATACGCAGTATTTT
>.|TRBD1|TRBJ2-7|TRBV6-5
CASSMDRVEQYF
TGTGCCAGCAGCATGGACAGGGTGGAGCAGTACTTC
>.|.|TRBJ1-4|TRBV5-1
CASSLYPSHGEKLFF
TGCGCCAGCAGCTTGTACCCCAGCCACGGGGAAAAACTGTTTTTT
>.|.|TRBJ1-2|TRBV12-3/TRBV12-4
CASSLEGGYGYTF
TGTGCCAGCAGTTTGGAGGGGGGGTATGGCTACACCTTC
>.|.|TRBJ1-1|TRBV10-3
CAISGHSGVRTEAFF
TGTGCCATCAGTGGCCATTCGGGGGTAAGGACTGAAGCTTTCTTT
>.|TRBD1|TRBJ1-3|TRBV28
CASSLPMTGISGNTIYF
TGTGCCAGCAGTTTACCGATGACAGGGATCTCTGGAAACACCATATATTTT
>.|.|TRBJ1-6|TRBV10-3
CAISEGRGMMASPLHF
TGTGCCATCAGCGAGGGCCGGGGGATGATGGCTTCACCCCTCCACTTT
>.|TRBD1|TRBJ2-1|TRBV7-2
CASSLTFRDRPNNEQFF
TGTGCCAGCTCCCTTACCTTCCGGGACAGGCCAAACAATGAGCAGTTCTTC
>.|.|TRBJ2-1|TRBV15
CATSRARRGMDEQFF
TGTGCCACCAGCAGAGCGCGGAGGGGCATGGATGAGCAGTTCTTC
>.|TRBD1|TRBJ1-5|TRBV23-1
CASNTPGGRQPQHF
TGCGCCAGCAACACGCCAGGGGGCCGTCAGCCCCAGCATTTT
>once|.|TRBJ1-6|TRBV7-8
CASSPRRFSNSPLHF
TGTGCCAGCAGCCCAAGGAGGTTTAGTAATTCACCCCTCCACTTT